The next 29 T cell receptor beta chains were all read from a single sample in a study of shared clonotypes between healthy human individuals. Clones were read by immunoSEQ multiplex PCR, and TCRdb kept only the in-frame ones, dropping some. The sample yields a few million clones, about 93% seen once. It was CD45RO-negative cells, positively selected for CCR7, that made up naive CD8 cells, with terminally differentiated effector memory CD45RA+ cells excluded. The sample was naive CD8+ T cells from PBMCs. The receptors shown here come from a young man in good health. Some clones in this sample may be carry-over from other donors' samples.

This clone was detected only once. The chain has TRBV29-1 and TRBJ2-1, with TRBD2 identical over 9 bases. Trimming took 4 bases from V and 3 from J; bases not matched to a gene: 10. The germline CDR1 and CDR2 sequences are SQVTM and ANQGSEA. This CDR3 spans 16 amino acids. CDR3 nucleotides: TGCAGCGTTGGGTGGCCTAGCGGGATAGACTACAATGAGCAGTTCTTC. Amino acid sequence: CSVGWPSGIDYNEQFF.

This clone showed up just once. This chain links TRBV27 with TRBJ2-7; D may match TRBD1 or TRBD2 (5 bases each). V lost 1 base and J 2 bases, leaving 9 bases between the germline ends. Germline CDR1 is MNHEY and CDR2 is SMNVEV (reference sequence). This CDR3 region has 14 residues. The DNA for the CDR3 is TGTGCCAGCAGTTTATTCCGGGGACCCTACGAGCAGTACTTC. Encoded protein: CASSLFRGPYEQYF.

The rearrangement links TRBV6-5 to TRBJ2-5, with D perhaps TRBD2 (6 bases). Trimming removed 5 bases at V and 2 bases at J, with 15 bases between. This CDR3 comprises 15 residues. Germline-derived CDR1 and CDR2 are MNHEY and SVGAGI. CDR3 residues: CASSGRTWGQETQYF. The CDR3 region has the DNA TGTGCCAGCAGTGGGAGGACTTGGGGACAAGAGACCCAGTACTTC.

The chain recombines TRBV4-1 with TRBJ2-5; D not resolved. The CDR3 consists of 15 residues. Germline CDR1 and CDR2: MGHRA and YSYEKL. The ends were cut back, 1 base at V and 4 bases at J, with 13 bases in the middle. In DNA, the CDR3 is TGCGCCAGCAGCCAAGGGCGCGAAGGTGCAGAGACCCAGTACTTC. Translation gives CASSQGREGAETQYF.

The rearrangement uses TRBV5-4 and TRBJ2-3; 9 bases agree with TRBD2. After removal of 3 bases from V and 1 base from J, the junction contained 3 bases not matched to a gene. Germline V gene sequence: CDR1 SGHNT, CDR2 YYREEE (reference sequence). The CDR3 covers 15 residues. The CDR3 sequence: CASSSEREGTDTQYF. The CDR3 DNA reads TGTGCCAGCAGCTCTGAGCGGGAGGGCACAGATACGCAGTATTTT.

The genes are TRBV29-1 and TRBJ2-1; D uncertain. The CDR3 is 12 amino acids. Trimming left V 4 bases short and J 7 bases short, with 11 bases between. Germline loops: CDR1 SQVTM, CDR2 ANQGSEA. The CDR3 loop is CSVVWGSNEQFF. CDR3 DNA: TGCAGCGTTGTATGGGGTAGTAATGAGCAGTTCTTC.

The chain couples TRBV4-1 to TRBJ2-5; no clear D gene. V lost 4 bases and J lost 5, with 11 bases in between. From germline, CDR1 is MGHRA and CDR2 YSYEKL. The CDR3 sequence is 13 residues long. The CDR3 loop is CASSPLALETQYF. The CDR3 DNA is TGCGCCAGCAGCCCTCTTGCGTTGGAGACCCAGTACTTC.

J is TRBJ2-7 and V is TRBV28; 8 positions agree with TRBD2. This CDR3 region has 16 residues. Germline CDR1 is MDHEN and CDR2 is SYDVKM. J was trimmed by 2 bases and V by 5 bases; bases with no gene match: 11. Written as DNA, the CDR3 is TGTGCCAGCAGTCCCCCGGGAGGGTCCAGAGCCTACGAGCAGTACTTC. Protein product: CASSPPGGSRAYEQYF. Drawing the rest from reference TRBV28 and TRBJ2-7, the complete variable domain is DVKVTQSSRYLVKRTGEKVFLECVQDMDHENMFWYRQDPGLGLRLIYFSYDVKMKEKGDIPEGYSVSREKKERFSLILESASTNQTSMYLCASSPPGGSRAYEQYFGPGTRLTVT.

CDR3 residues: CASSVLAGGGGNIQYF. CDR3 coding DNA: TGTGCCAGCAGCGTTCTAGCGGGAGGAGGGGGAAACATTCAGTACTTC. This chain joins TRBV9 and TRBJ2-4, with 11 bases aligning to TRBD2. This CDR3 region has 16 residues. With 2 bases clipped from V and 6 bases from J, the junction kept 7 bases outside the gene matches. Per the germline V gene, CDR1 is SGDLS and CDR2 is YYNGEE. The variable domain in full, with the rest retrieved from reference TRBV9 and TRBJ2-4, is DSGVTQTPKHLITATGQRVTLRCSPRSGDLSVYWYQQSLDQGLQFLIQYYNGEERAKGNILERFSAQQFPDLHSELNLSSLELGDSALYFCASSVLAGGGGNIQYFGAGTRLSVL.

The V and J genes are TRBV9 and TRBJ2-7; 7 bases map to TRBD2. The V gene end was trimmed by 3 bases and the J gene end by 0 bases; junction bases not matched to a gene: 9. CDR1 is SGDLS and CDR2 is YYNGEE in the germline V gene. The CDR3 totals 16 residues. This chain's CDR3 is CASSEDLAVSSYEQYF. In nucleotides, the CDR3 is TGTGCCAGCAGCGAGGATCTAGCGGTGAGCTCCTACGAGCAGTACTTC.

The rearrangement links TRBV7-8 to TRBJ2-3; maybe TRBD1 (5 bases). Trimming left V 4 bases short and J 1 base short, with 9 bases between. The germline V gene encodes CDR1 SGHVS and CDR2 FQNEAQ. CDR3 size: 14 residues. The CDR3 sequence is CASSSPQGTDTQYF. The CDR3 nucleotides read TGTGCCAGCAGCTCCCCACAGGGCACAGATACGCAGTATTTT.

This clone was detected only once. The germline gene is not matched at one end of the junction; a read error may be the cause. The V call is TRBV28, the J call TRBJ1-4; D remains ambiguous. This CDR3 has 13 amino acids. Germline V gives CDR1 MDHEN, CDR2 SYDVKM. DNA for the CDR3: TGTGCCAGCAATCCCAGAAAGGGCTTCCTTCGGCTTTTT. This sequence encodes CASNPRKGFLRLF.

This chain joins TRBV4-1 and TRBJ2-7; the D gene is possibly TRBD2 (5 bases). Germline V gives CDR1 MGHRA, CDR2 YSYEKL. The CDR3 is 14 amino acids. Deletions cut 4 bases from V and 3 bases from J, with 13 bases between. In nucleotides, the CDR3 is TGCGCCAGCAGCCCCCTTCGAGCGGACTACGAGCAGTACTTC. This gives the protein CASSPLRADYEQYF.

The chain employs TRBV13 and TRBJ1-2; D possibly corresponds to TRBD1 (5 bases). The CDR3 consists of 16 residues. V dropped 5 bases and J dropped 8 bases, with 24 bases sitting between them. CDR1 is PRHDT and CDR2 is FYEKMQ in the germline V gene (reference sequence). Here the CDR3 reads CASSTLAGEMLGGYTF. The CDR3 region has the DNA TGTGCCAGCAGCACACTTGCGGGGGAAATGTTGGGAGGCTACACCTTC.

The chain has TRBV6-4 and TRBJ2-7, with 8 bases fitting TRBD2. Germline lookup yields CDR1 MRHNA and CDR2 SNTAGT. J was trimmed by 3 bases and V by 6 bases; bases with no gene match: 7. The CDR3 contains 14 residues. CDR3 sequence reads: CASSAGLVGYEQYF. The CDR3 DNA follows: TGTGCCAGCAGCGCGGGACTAGTTGGCTACGAGCAGTACTTC.

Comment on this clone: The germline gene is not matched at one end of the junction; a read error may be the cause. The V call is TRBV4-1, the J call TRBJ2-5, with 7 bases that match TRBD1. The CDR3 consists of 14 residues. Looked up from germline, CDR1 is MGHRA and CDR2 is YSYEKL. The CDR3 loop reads CASSQEIMDRTPYF. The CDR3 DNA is TGCGCCAGCAGCCAAGAAATCATGGACAGGACCCCGTACTTC.

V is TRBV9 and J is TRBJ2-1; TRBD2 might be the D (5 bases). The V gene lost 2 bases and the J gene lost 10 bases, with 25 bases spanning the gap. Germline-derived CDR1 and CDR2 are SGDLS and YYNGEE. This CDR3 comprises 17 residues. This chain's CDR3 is CASSVSGPERPMGEQFF. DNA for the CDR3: TGTGCCAGCAGCGTCAGCGGACCCGAGAGACCGATGGGGGAGCAGTTCTTC.

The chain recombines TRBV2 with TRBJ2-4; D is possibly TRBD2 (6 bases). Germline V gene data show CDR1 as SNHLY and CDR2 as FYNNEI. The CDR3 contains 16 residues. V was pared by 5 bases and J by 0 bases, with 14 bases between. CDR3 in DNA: TGTGCCAGCAGTCTCTCCGGGGGTGCAGCCAAAAACATTCAGTACTTC. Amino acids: CASSLSGGAAKNIQYF.

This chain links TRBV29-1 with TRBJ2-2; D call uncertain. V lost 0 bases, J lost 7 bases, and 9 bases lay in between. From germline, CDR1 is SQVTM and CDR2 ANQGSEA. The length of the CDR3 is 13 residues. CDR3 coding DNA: TGCAGCGTTGAAGATAGGGAACTCGGGGAGCTGTTTTTT. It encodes CSVEDRELGELFF.

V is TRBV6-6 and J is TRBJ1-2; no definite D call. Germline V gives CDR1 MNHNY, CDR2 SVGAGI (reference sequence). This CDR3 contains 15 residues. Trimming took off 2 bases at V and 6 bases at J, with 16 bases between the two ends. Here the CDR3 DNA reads TGTGCCAGCAGTTACGTTGTTCTCGGCGGGGATGGCTACACCTTC. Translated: CASSYVVLGGDGYTF.

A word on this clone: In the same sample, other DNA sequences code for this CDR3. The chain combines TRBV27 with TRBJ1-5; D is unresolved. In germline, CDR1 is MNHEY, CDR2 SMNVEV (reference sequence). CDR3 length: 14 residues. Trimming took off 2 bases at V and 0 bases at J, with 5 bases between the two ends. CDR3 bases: TGTGCCAGCAGTTTACGGAATAGCAATCAGCCCCAGCATTTT. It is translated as CASSLRNSNQPQHF.

CDR3 in DNA: TGCGCCAGCAGCCAAGGAAAGGGGAGACAAAAGGATGAAAAACTGTTTTTT. Protein: CASSQGKGRQKDEKLFF. This sequence joins TRBV4-3 and TRBJ1-4; D might be TRBD1 (5 bases). V gave up 1 base and J gave up 6 bases, with 18 bases separating them. Germline V gene sequence: CDR1 LGHNA, CDR2 YSLEER. This CDR3 has 17 amino acids.

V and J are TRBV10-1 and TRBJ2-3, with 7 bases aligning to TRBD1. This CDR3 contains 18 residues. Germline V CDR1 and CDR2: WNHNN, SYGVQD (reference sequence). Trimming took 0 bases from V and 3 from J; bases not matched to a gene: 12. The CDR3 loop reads CASSESLTGREGTDTQYF. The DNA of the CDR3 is TGCGCCAGCAGTGAGTCGCTGACAGGGAGAGAAGGGACAGATACGCAGTATTTT.

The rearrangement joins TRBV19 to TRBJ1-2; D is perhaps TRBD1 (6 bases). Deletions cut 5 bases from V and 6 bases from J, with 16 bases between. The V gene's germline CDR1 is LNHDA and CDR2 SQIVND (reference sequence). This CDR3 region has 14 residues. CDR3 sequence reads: CASSLRGPPNGYTF. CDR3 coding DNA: TGTGCCAGTAGTCTCAGGGGACCCCCGAATGGCTACACCTTC. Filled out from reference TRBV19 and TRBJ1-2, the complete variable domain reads DGGITQSPKYLFRKEGQNVTLSCEQNLNHDAMYWYRQDPGQGLRLIYYSQIVNDFQKGDIAEGYSVSREKKESFPLTVTSAQKNPTAFYLCASSLRGPPNGYTFGSGTRLTVV.

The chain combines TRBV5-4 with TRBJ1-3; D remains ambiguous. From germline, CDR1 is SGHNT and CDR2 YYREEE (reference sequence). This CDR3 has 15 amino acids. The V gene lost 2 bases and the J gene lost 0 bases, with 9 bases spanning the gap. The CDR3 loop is CASSFGSPSGNTIYF. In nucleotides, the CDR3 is TGTGCCAGCAGCTTCGGTAGCCCCTCTGGAAACACCATATATTTT.

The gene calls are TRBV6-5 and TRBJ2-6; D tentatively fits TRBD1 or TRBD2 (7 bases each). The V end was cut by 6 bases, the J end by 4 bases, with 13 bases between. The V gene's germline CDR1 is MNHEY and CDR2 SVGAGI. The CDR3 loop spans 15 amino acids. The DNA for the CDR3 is TGTGCCAGCAGACAGGGGAGGGGCGGGGCCAACGTCCTGACTTTC. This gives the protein CASRQGRGGANVLTF.

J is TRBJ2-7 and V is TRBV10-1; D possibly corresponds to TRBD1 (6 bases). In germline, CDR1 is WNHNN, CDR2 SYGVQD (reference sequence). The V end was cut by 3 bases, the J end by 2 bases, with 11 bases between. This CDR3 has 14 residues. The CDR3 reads CASSDGDIPYEQYF. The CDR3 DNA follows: TGCGCCAGCAGTGACGGGGACATTCCCTACGAGCAGTACTTC.

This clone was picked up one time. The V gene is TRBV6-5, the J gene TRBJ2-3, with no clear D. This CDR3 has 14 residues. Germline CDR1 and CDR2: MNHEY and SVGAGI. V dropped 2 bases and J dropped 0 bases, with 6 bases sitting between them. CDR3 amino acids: CASSYTSSTDTQYF. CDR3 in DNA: TGTGCCAGCAGTTACACAAGCAGCACAGATACGCAGTATTTT.

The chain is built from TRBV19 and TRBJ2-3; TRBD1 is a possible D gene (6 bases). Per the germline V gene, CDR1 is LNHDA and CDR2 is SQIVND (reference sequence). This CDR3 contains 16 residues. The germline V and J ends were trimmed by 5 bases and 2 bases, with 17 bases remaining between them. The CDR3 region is CASSPRPRGPTDTQYF. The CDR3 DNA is TGTGCCAGTAGTCCCCGCCCCAGGGGCCCCACAGATACGCAGTATTTT.